The next 12 T cell receptor beta chains were all read from a single sample in a study of blood T cells in healthy people across ages. A sample-barcoded 5' primer and a J-beta primer mix were used in a second PCR of about 7 to 12 cycles. TCRdb processed the 5' RACE reads anew with MiXCR; each CDR3 protein has one entry. The table has about 900,000 distinct CDR3 sequences, approximately 59% seen once. The sample taken for sequencing was blood. These receptors were obtained from a man aged 25-40 years in good health.

The CDR3 loop reads CASSLERVSADTQYF. In DNA form, the CDR3 reads TGTGCCAGCAGCTTAGAGAGGGTTAGCGCAGATACGCAGTATTTT. The rearrangement uses TRBV7-9 and TRBJ2-3, with a weak D call TRBD2 (5 bases). This CDR3 spans 15 amino acids. Trimming pared 1 base from V and 4 bases from J, leaving 12 bases between. In germline, CDR1 is SEHNR, CDR2 FQNEAQ (reference sequence). Using reference TRBV7-9 and TRBJ2-3 for the parts outside the CDR3, the full variable domain is DTGVSQNPRHKITKRGQNVTFRCDPISEHNRLYWYRQTLGQGPEFLTYFQNEAQLEKSRLLSDRFSAERPKGSFSTLEIQRTEQGDSAMYLCASSLERVSADTQYFGPGTRLTVL.

The rearrangement joins TRBV4-3 to TRBJ2-7, with D unresolved. There are 14 residues in the CDR3. Germline values: CDR1 LGHNA, CDR2 YSLEER. The V end lost 1 base, the J end lost 2 bases, and 9 bases lay between the germline ends. The CDR3: CASSQGVWTYEQYF. The CDR3 bases are TGCGCCAGCAGCCAAGGGGTTTGGACCTACGAGCAGTACTTC.

This clonotype occurred a few times. CDR3 loop: CASSLEAGGPLYF. The DNA of the CDR3 is TGCGCCAGCAGTCTGGAGGCGGGGGGGCCTTTGTACTTC. The chain is built from TRBV4-3 and TRBJ2-5, with 9 bases matching TRBD2. This CDR3 has 13 residues. V lost 6 bases and J lost 13; bases outside the gene matches: 12. Germline CDR1 LGHNA, CDR2 YSLEER.

This clonotype was counted between two and nine times. V gene TRBV4-2 combines with J gene TRBJ2-1; D unclear. There are 15 residues in the CDR3. Trimming shortened V by 4 bases and J by 5 bases, and 15 bases separated the two germline ends. Germline V gives CDR1 LGHNA, CDR2 YNFKEQ. This chain's CDR3 is CASSPRSTLDNEQFF. DNA of the CDR3: TGTGCCAGCAGCCCCCGGTCCACATTGGACAATGAGCAGTTCTTC.

The chain employs TRBV9 and TRBJ2-1; D uncertain. Trimming took off 4 bases at V and 1 base at J, with 9 bases between the two ends. CDR3 length: 14 residues. Germline lookup yields CDR1 SGDLS and CDR2 YYNGEE. The CDR3 nucleotides are TGTGCCAGCAGCAGGGCAGGATCCTACAATGAGCAGTTCTTC. Translation: CASSRAGSYNEQFF.

The chain links TRBV28 to TRBJ2-1; 9 bases align to TRBD2. CDR1 is MDHEN and CDR2 is SYDVKM in the germline V gene. Trimming removed 4 bases from V and 12 bases from J; junction bases left unmatched: 13. The CDR3 runs to 15 residues. As DNA, the CDR3 is TGTGCCAGCAGTTCGCCGGGACTAGCTCAGGTTAGGCAGTTCTTC. Its protein product is CASSSPGLAQVRQFF.

This clonotype occurred many times. This sequence joins TRBV28 and TRBJ2-7, with TRBD1 matching over 9 bases. Per the germline V gene, CDR1 is MDHEN and CDR2 is SYDVKM. The CDR3 is 15 residues long. Unmatched junction bases numbered 7, after V lost 5 bases and J lost 2 bases. The CDR3: CASSTGTGPTYEQYF. The DNA of the CDR3 is TGTGCCAGCAGTACCGGGACAGGGCCTACCTACGAGCAGTACTTC.

This clonotype was observed a few times. The rearrangement links TRBV10-3 to TRBJ2-1, with D possibly matching TRBD1 (5 bases). Trimming took 3 bases from V and 0 from J, leaving 9 bases between them. The CDR3 extends over 15 amino acids. Per germline, CDR1 ENHRY and CDR2 SYGVKD. The CDR3 protein is CAISDRVSSYNEQFF. In DNA, the CDR3 is TGTGCCATCAGTGACAGGGTTAGCTCCTACAATGAGCAGTTCTTC.

The CDR3 DNA follows: TGCGCCAGCAGCTTCCTCGAGGGGGGATATGGCTACACCTTC. This codes for CASSFLEGGYGYTF. The chain couples TRBV5-1 to TRBJ1-2; D is possibly TRBD1 (6 bases). Trimming took off 2 bases at V and 5 bases at J, with 13 bases between the two ends. The V gene's germline CDR1 is SGHRS and CDR2 YFSETQ. The CDR3 covers 14 residues.

V and J are TRBV4-3 and TRBJ2-5; no reliable D call. CDR1 and CDR2 (germline): LGHNA, YSLEER. The CDR3 is made up of 15 amino acids. Trimming removed 4 bases at V and 4 bases at J, with 16 bases between. The CDR3 DNA reads TGCGCCAGCAGCCCCACATCCGGCCGGAGAGAGACCCAGTACTTC. This translates into CASSPTSGRRETQYF.

The chain links TRBV7-9 to TRBJ2-1; 12 bases are shared with TRBD1. The CDR3 extends over 18 amino acids. Germline V CDR1 and CDR2: SEHNR, FQNEAQ (reference sequence). J lost 7 bases, V lost 5 bases, and 15 bases had no gene match. In nucleotides, the CDR3 is TGTGCCAGCAGCCGTCGGGACAGGGGGCCCCTGATGGAGAATGAGCAGTTCTTC. Protein sequence: CASSRRDRGPLMENEQFF.

The CDR3 region has the DNA TGTGCCATCAGTGACAAGGGGTTGGCTCTATCAGATACGCAGTATTTT. It yields the protein CAISDKGLALSDTQYF. The chain uses TRBV10-3 and TRBJ2-3, with TRBD1 as a possible D gene (5 bases). This CDR3 contains 16 residues. CDR1 is ENHRY, CDR2 SYGVKD, per germline. Between the trimmed V and J ends, which lost 3 bases and 4 bases, there was a span of 17 bases.